This TCR beta chain was sequenced during a study of OX40 agonist ivuxolimab in advanced cancers. Patients were ruled out by autoimmune disease history or systemic immunosuppression. As for this clone: Its matching antigen is unknown.

Repertoires were generated with immunoSEQ multiplex PCR, while TCRdb's copy carries only in-frame clones and drops some. The table shows about 94,000 clones, with around nine tenths occurring only once. The study's findings and limits: The specificity for antigen of the expanded peripheral T cells was not determined.

This specimen was CD4+ or CD8+ T cells sorted from blood, taken in a trial of the OX40 agonist ivuxolimab. The TCR was taken from an adult with an advanced solid tumor such as melanoma, head and neck, liver or kidney cancer.

CDR3 nucleotide sequence: TGTGCCAGCAGCTTAGTGCACAGGGACAATGAGCAGTTCTTC. Its protein product is CASSLVHRDNEQFF. The rearrangement links TRBV7-2 to TRBJ2-1, with D possibly TRBD1 on 6 matching bases. Germline-derived CDR1 and CDR2 are SGHTA and FQGNSA. The V end lost 1 base, the J end lost 5 bases, and 9 bases lay between the germline ends. This CDR3 has 14 amino acids.